The source of this T cell receptor (beta chain) is a study of blood T cells in healthy people across ages. General observations from the study: Researchers deemed the diversity estimates from one million T cells underestimates.

Germline CDR1 is DFQATT and CDR2 is SNEGSKA (reference sequence). Deletions cut 0 bases from V and 0 bases from J, with 10 bases between. The CDR3 loop spans 15 amino acids. A second about 7 to 12 cycle PCR used barcoded and J-beta primers. TCRdb reprocessed the 5' RACE reads via MiXCR and lists one record per CDR3 protein. The table records over 950,000 distinct CDR3 sequences, approximately 50% of them present only once. Worth noting for this clonotype: Its antigen is still unknown.

The V and J genes are TRBV20-1 and TRBJ2-3; D call uncertain. The source of this sequence is a woman aged 60-75 years in good health. The sequenced sample consisted of blood. Written as DNA, the CDR3 is TGCAGTGCTAGAGATACCCTCTCTAGCACAGATACGCAGTATTTT. This encodes CSARDTLSSTDTQYF.